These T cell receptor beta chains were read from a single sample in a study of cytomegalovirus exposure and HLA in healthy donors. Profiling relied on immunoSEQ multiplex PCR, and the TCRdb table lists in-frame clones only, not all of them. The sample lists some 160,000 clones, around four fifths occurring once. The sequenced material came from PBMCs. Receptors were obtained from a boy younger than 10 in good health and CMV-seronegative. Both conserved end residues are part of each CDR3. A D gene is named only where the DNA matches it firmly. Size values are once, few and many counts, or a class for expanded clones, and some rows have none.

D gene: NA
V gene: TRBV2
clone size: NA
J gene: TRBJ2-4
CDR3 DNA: TGTGCCAGCAGCGAGGAACGCGCAGGGAACATTCAGTACTTC
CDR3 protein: CASSEERAGNIQYF

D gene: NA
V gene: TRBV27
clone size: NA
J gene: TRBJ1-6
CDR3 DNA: TGTGCCAGCAGTTTATCCGGGATCCTCACAGGGAATTCACCCCTCCACTTT
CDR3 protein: CASSLSGILTGNSPLHF

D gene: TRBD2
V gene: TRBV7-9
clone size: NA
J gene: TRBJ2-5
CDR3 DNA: TGTGCCAGCAGATCCTACTTTAGCGGGGGAGATTCGGAGACCCAGTACTTC
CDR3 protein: CASRSYFSGGDSETQYF

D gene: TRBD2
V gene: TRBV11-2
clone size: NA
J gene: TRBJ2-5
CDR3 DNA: TGTGCCAGCAGCGATGCCATCAGGGAGGGAGGGAAAGAGACCCAGTACTTC
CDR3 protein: CASSDAIREGGKETQYF

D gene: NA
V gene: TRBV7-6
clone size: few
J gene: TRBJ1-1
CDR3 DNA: TGTGCCAGCAGCTTCCTGGGAGGAGCTGAAGCTTTCTTT
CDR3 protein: CASSFLGGAEAFF

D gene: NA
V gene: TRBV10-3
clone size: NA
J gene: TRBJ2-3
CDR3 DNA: TGTGCCATCAGTCGAGGAGACAGCACAGATACGCAGTATTTT
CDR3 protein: CAISRGDSTDTQYF

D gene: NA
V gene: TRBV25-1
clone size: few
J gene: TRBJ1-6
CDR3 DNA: TGTGCCAGCAGTGTGACAGACAATTCACCCCTCCACTTT
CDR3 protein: CASSVTDNSPLHF

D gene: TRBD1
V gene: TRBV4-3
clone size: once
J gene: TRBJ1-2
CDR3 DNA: TGCGCCAGCAGCCAAGATCACAGGGGTTATGGCTACACCTTC
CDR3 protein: CASSQDHRGYGYTF

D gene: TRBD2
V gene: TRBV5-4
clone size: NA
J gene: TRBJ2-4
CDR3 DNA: TGTGCCAGCAGCTTACTGACTAGCGGGAGAATTATCGGAAACATTCAGTACTTC
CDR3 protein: CASSLLTSGRIIGNIQYF

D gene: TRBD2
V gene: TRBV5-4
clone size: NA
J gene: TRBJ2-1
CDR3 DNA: TGTGCCAGCAGCGGGGGGATCTCGGGCGGGAGTGCGTACAATGAGCAGTTCTTC
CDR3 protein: CASSGGISGGSAYNEQFF

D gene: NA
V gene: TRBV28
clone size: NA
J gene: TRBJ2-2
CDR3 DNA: TGTGCCAGCAGTCCCCAACTAGCTATGGAGGCCGGGGAGCTGTTTTTT
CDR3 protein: CASSPQLAMEAGELFF

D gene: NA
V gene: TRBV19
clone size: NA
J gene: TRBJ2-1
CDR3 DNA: TGTGCCAGTAGTACGGGACACCTTCCCACCGGCGGCAATGAGCAGTTCTTC
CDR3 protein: CASSTGHLPTGGNEQFF

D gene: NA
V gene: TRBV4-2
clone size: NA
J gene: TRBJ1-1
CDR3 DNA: TGTGCCAGCAGCCAAGAGGGAGGGGTGGGGACTGAAGCTTTCTTT
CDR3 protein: CASSQEGGVGTEAFF

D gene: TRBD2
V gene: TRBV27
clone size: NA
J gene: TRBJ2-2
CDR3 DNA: TGTGCCAGCAGTCCCCCCCCGGGACTAGCTGGAAACACCGGGGAGCTGTTTTTT
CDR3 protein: CASSPPPGLAGNTGELFF

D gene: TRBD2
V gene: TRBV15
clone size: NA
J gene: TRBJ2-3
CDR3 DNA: TGTGCCACCGCCGGACTAGCGGGAGGGGCAGATACGCAGTATTTT
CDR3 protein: CATAGLAGGADTQYF

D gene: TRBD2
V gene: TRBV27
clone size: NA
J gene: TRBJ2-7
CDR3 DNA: TGTGCCAGCAGTTTCCTAGCGGGAGGGGGATCTTACGAGCAGTACTTC
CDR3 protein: CASSFLAGGGSYEQYF

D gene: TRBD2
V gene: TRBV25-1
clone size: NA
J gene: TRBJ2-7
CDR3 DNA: TGTGCCAGCTGCGGGAGGTATTCGTACGAGCAGTACTTC
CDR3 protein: CASCGRYSYEQYF

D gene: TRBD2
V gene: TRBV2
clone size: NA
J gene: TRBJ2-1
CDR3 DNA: TGTGCCAGCCTTGTGGGGGTAGTCTTAGCGGGGCACAATGAGCAGTTCTTC
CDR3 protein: CASLVGVVLAGHNEQFF

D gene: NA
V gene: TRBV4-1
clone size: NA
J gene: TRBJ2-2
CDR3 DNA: TGCGCCAGCAGCCAAGATAGGAGCGTTATTGCCGGGGAGCTGTTTTTT
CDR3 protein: CASSQDRSVIAGELFF

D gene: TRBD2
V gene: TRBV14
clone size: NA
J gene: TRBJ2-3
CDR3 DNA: TGTGCCAGCAGCCAAGAGATCGCGGTAGCGGGGGTCACACAAGATACGCAGTATTTT
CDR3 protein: CASSQEIAVAGVTQDTQYF

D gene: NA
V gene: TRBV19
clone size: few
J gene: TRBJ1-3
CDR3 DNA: TGTGCCAGTCGTCTGGAAGGGGCCCGGAACACCATATATTTT
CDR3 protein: CASRLEGARNTIYF